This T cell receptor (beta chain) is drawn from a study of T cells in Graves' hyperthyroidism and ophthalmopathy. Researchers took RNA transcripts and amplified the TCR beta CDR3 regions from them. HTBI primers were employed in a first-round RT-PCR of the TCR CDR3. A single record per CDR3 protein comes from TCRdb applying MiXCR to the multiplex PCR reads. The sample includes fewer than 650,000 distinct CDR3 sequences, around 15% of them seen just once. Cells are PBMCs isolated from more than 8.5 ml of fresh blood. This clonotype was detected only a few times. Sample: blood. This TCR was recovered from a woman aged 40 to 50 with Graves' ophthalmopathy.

CDR3 in DNA: TGTGCCAGCAGCCAAGTGAATGTCGGGGGCCAGTACTTC. This codes for CASSQVNVGGQYF. The chain uses TRBV3-1 and TRBJ2-5, with D tentatively TRBD2 (6 bases). Per germline, CDR1 LGHDT and CDR2 YNNKEL (reference sequence). V lost 1 base to trimming and J lost 10 bases, with 13 bases between them. The CDR3 has 13 amino acids.